This passage covers 28 T cell receptor beta chains from one sample sequenced in a study of T cells in Graves' hyperthyroidism and ophthalmopathy. RNA transcripts provided the source from which TCR beta CDR3 regions were amplified. The TCR CDR3 was amplified in a first-round RT-PCR using the HTBI primer set. A single record per CDR3 protein comes from TCRdb applying MiXCR to the multiplex PCR reads. The data contain about 350,000 distinct CDR3 sequences, more than 11% of them singletons. Sequenced sample: blood. The receptors come from a woman in her twenties or thirties with Graves' hyperthyroidism.

The chain links TRBV4-1 to TRBJ1-1; tentatively, D is TRBD1 (5 bases). The CDR3 totals 16 residues. From germline, CDR1 is MGHRA and CDR2 YSYEKL. V lost 0 bases to trimming and J lost 6 bases, with 17 bases between them. The CDR3 nucleotides are TGCGCCAGCAGCCAAGAAGCATGGTCACAGGACCCTGAAGCTTTCTTT. This encodes CASSQEAWSQDPEAFF.

This clonotype was found a few times. The rearrangement links TRBV9 to TRBJ2-5; D ambiguous. V lost 5 bases, J lost 1 base, and 18 bases lay in between. CDR3 size: 16 residues. Per the germline V gene, CDR1 is SGDLS and CDR2 is YYNGEE. The DNA of the CDR3 is TGTGCCAGCAGTCCCTCGGCAGGCGTCCCCCAAGAGACCCAGTACTTC. Amino acid sequence: CASSPSAGVPQETQYF. Supplemented by reference TRBV9 and TRBJ2-5, the full variable domain reads DSGVTQTPKHLITATGQRVTLRCSPRSGDLSVYWYQQSLDQGLQFLIQYYNGEERAKGNILERFSAQQFPDLHSELNLSSLELGDSALYFCASSPSAGVPQETQYFGPGTRLLVL.

The rearrangement links TRBV20-1 to TRBJ2-2, with TRBD1 as a possible D gene (6 bases). This CDR3 is built from 16 residues. V lost 6 bases to trimming and J lost 0 bases, with 17 bases between them. From germline, CDR1 is DFQATT and CDR2 SNEGSKA (reference sequence). The CDR3 sequence is CSATPPGQANTGELFF. The CDR3 DNA reads TGCAGTGCAACCCCTCCGGGACAAGCGAACACCGGGGAGCTGTTTTTT.

A few counts support this clonotype. CDR3 in amino acids: CASTGPGEQYF. The DNA of the CDR3 is TGTGCCAGCACAGGGCCGGGAGAGCAGTACTTC. The chain carries TRBV27 and TRBJ2-7; D may match TRBD1 or TRBD2 (5 bases each). Trimming cost V 7 bases and J 7 bases, with 11 bases left between them. This CDR3 comprises 11 residues. Germline lookup yields CDR1 MNHEY and CDR2 SMNVEV (reference sequence).

This clonotype was recorded many times. The genes are TRBV28 and TRBJ1-5; a possible D gene is TRBD1 (6 bases). The V gene's germline CDR1 is MDHEN and CDR2 SYDVKM. Trimming stripped 6 bases from V and 2 bases from J, with 17 bases between. This CDR3 is built from 16 residues. DNA for the CDR3: TGTGCCAGCAGCTCCACAGGGTTAGGTGGCAATCAGCCCCAGCATTTT. This gives the protein CASSSTGLGGNQPQHF. Filled out from reference TRBV28 and TRBJ1-5, the complete variable domain reads DVKVTQSSRYLVKRTGEKVFLECVQDMDHENMFWYRQDPGLGLRLIYFSYDVKMKEKGDIPEGYSVSREKKERFSLILESASTNQTSMYLCASSSTGLGGNQPQHFGDGTRLSIL.

This clonotype has a count of ten or more. V gene TRBV28 combines with J gene TRBJ2-3, with TRBD2 matching 8 bases. This CDR3 is built from 17 residues. Germline CDR1 is MDHEN and CDR2 is SYDVKM. J was trimmed by 5 bases and V by 5 bases; bases with no gene match: 15. The CDR3 DNA reads TGTGCCAGCAGTACCTCCCTTAGCGGGACCCGAGGAGATACGCAGTATTTT. Translating gives CASSTSLSGTRGDTQYF. Using reference TRBV28 and TRBJ2-3 for the parts outside the CDR3, the full variable domain is DVKVTQSSRYLVKRTGEKVFLECVQDMDHENMFWYRQDPGLGLRLIYFSYDVKMKEKGDIPEGYSVSREKKERFSLILESASTNQTSMYLCASSTSLSGTRGDTQYFGPGTRLTVL.

This clonotype was observed many times. The chain links TRBV27 to TRBJ2-7, with D possibly called TRBD1 or TRBD2 (5 bases each). Germline V lookup: CDR1 MNHEY, CDR2 SMNVEV (reference sequence). The V end was cut by 8 bases, the J end by 5 bases, with 10 bases between. The CDR3 has 11 amino acids. The CDR3 nucleotides read TGTGCCAGCCGGTGGGGGAACGAGCAGTACTTC. Protein: CASRWGNEQYF.

A remark on this clonotype: One end of the junction varies from germline; a read error may be responsible. CDR3 DNA sequence: TGTGCCGGCAGTTCCCTTTACAATCAGCCCCAGCATTTT. Amino acid sequence: CAGSSLYNQPQHF. The chain carries TRBV12-3 or TRBV12-4 and TRBJ1-5, with no clear D. This CDR3 is built from 13 residues.

This clonotype was detected only a few times. A much larger clone lies one base from this, so it may be a read error. V and J are TRBV9 and TRBJ1-1, with D uncertain. Germline V gene data show CDR1 as SGDLS and CDR2 as YYNGEE. Trimming stripped 3 bases from V and 4 bases from J, with 10 bases between. This CDR3 spans 13 amino acids. CDR3 DNA sequence: TGTGCCAGCAGCGCCTTAGGAGGCACTGAAGCTTTCTTT. This gives the protein CASSALGGTEAFF.

The table lists this clonotype with a few counts. The rearrangement links TRBV11-2 to TRBJ1-2, with 7 bases identical to TRBD1. With 5 bases clipped from V and 6 bases from J, the junction kept 9 bases outside the gene matches. Germline CDR1 reads SGHAT; CDR2 reads FQNNGV. CDR3 length: 14 amino acids. The chain's CDR3 is CASSVYRGADGYTF. In DNA form, the CDR3 reads TGTGCCAGCAGCGTATACAGGGGAGCGGATGGCTACACCTTC.

The table lists this clonotype with a few counts. Relative to the germline gene, one junction end is altered; a read error may explain this. The chain uses TRBV27 and TRBJ2-5; the match to TRBD1 covers 7 bases. The CDR3 extends over 16 amino acids. Germline assignment: CDR1 MNHEY and CDR2 SMNVEV (reference sequence). CDR3 bases: TGTGCCAGCAGTTTACGACAGGGAACAACCCAAGGGACCCAGTACTTC. Amino acids: CASSLRQGTTQGTQYF.

This clonotype was seen ten or more times. This chain links TRBV30 with TRBJ2-7, with D maybe TRBD1 (5 bases). The V gene lost 6 bases and the J gene lost 5 bases, with 11 bases spanning the gap. CDR1 and CDR2 from the germline V gene are GTSNPN and SVGIG (reference sequence). This CDR3 region has 11 residues. In DNA form, the CDR3 reads TGTGCCTGTCAGGGATTTGACGAGCAGTACTTC. Translation: CACQGFDEQYF.

At least ten counts were recorded for this clonotype. The chain employs TRBV27 and TRBJ1-1; D call uncertain. There are 16 residues in the CDR3. CDR1 and CDR2 from the germline V gene are MNHEY and SMNVEV (reference sequence). The V gene lost 9 bases and the J gene lost 0 bases, with 20 bases spanning the gap. CDR3 DNA sequence: TGTGCCAGGGCCGGCCCCGGACGGATCCTGAACACTGAAGCTTTCTTT. As protein: CARAGPGRILNTEAFF.

This clonotype was found many times. This chain joins TRBV29-1 and TRBJ2-5; D may correspond to TRBD1 or TRBD2 (5 bases each). Germline assignment: CDR1 SQVTM and CDR2 ANQGSEA. The CDR3 extends over 13 amino acids. With 4 bases removed from V and 3 bases from J, the gap between germline ends came to 12 bases. CDR3 DNA sequence: TGCAGCGTTGGCGAGGGACGAAAAGAGACCCAGTACTTC. It specifies CSVGEGRKETQYF.

This chain uses TRBV5-5 with TRBJ1-2; TRBD1 agrees at 7 bases. V lost 6 bases to trimming and J lost 2 bases; unmatched junction nucleotides: 7. This CDR3 region has 14 residues. In germline, CDR1 is SGHKS, CDR2 YYEKEE (reference sequence). The CDR3 DNA reads TGTGCCAGCACCTTCGACAGGGCGAACTATGGCTACACCTTC. Residues: CASTFDRANYGYTF.

The chain has TRBV5-8 and TRBJ2-1, with 10 bases aligning to TRBD2. CDR1 is SGHTS, CDR2 YDEGEE, per germline. Trimming cost V 4 bases and J 11 bases; bases outside gene matches: 3. The CDR3 has 12 amino acids. CDR3 DNA sequence: TGTGCCAGCAGCCGTACTAGCGGGAAGCAGTTCTTC. Amino acids: CASSRTSGKQFF.

This clonotype was seen many times. The J gene is TRBJ1-4, the V gene TRBV28, with D hard to call. The CDR3 contains 14 residues. Trimming stripped 7 bases from V and 7 bases from J, with 16 bases between. Germline V gives CDR1 MDHEN, CDR2 SYDVKM. Written as DNA, the CDR3 is TGTGCCAGCACCAATCGGGGTACGCGTGAAAAACTGTTTTTT. Translated, it gives CASTNRGTREKLFF. Full variable domain (outside the CDR3, taken from reference TRBV28 and TRBJ1-4): DVKVTQSSRYLVKRTGEKVFLECVQDMDHENMFWYRQDPGLGLRLIYFSYDVKMKEKGDIPEGYSVSREKKERFSLILESASTNQTSMYLCASTNRGTREKLFFGSGTQLSVL.

The rearrangement links TRBV29-1 to TRBJ2-1; D possibly corresponds to TRBD2 (6 bases). Deletions cut 2 bases from V and 5 bases from J, with 16 bases between. Germline CDR1 and CDR2: SQVTM and ANQGSEA. The CDR3 spans 15 residues. CDR3 in amino acids: CSVEIRGLPNNEQFF. Here the CDR3 DNA reads TGCAGCGTTGAAATTCGGGGACTCCCTAACAATGAGCAGTTCTTC.

This clonotype was counted at least ten times. The genes are TRBV20-1 and TRBJ2-7, with TRBD2 matching over 10 bases. J lost 0 bases, V lost 4 bases, and 9 bases had no gene match. CDR1 is DFQATT, CDR2 SNEGSKA, per germline (reference sequence). This CDR3 has 16 amino acids. This CDR3 reads CSATGLAVVSSYEQYF. In nucleotides, the CDR3 is TGCAGTGCTACAGGACTAGCGGTGGTTTCCTCCTACGAGCAGTACTTC.

CDR3: CASSPQVTANYGYTF. The CDR3, as DNA: TGTGCCAGCAGCCCGCAAGTAACTGCTAACTATGGCTACACCTTC. The chain recombines TRBV27 with TRBJ1-2; D uncertain. The germline V gene has CDR1 MNHEY and CDR2 SMNVEV (reference sequence). Trimming took 6 bases from V and 0 from J, leaving 14 bases between them. The CDR3 sequence is 15 residues long.

This clonotype came up a few times. The CDR3 loop is CSARDDRRLQETQYF. For the CDR3, the DNA is TGCAGTGCTAGAGATGATAGGAGACTCCAAGAGACCCAGTACTTC. The chain links TRBV20-1 to TRBJ2-5; D is ambiguous. This CDR3 spans 15 amino acids. V was clipped by 0 bases and J by 1 base, with 12 bases between them. Germline assignment: CDR1 DFQATT and CDR2 SNEGSKA (reference sequence).

This clonotype showed up just once. A much larger clone is a single base away; this may be a read error. V gene TRBV12-3 or TRBV12-4 combines with J gene TRBJ2-3; D not certain. This CDR3 has 15 residues. The CDR3 spells CASSSPRFYTDMQYF. The CDR3 DNA follows: TGTGCCAGCAGTTCACCCCGTTTTTACACAGATATGCAGTATTTT.

The V call is TRBV6-5, the J call TRBJ2-3, with 16 bases that match TRBD2. Germline lookup yields CDR1 MNHEY and CDR2 SVGAGI. Trimming cost V 4 bases and J 2 bases; bases outside gene matches: 3. CDR3 length equals 17 residues. The DNA for the CDR3 is TGTGCCAGCAGTTTGGGACTAGCGGGAGGGTTCACAGATACGCAGTATTTT. Translation gives CASSLGLAGGFTDTQYF.

This clonotype has ten or more counts. The chain combines TRBV29-1 with TRBJ2-7; no firm D call. Germline loops: CDR1 SQVTM, CDR2 ANQGSEA. V was trimmed by 0 bases and J by 7 bases, leaving 13 bases between them. This CDR3 is built from 13 residues. CDR3 sequence: CSVEDYSRREQYF. CDR3 nucleotides: TGCAGCGTTGAAGACTACTCCCGGCGGGAGCAGTACTTC.

This clonotype was counted many times. V and J are TRBV28 and TRBJ2-7; the D gene is possibly TRBD1 (5 bases). The ends were cut back, 3 bases at V and 5 bases at J, with 14 bases in the middle. CDR3 length: 14 amino acids. Germline V gene sequence: CDR1 MDHEN, CDR2 SYDVKM. CDR3 coding DNA: TGTGCCAGCAGTTTTCAGGGTTTGATGAACGAGCAGTACTTC. Translation: CASSFQGLMNEQYF.

This clonotype has ten or more counts. This chain's CDR3 is CASSPREGARNTEAFF. The CDR3 nucleotides are TGTGCCAGCAGCCCCCGGGAGGGGGCCCGGAACACTGAAGCTTTCTTT. V usage is TRBV7-8 and J usage is TRBJ1-1; 7 bases line up with TRBD1. The CDR3 contains 16 residues. Germline V gene sequence: CDR1 SGHVS, CDR2 FQNEAQ. V lost 5 bases, J lost 1 base, and 10 bases stayed unmatched.

The chain has TRBV3-1 and TRBJ2-2; the D gene is possibly TRBD2 (6 bases). The CDR3 length is 16 residues. Germline V lookup: CDR1 LGHDT, CDR2 YNNKEL (reference sequence). V was cut by 4 bases and J by 5 bases, with 17 bases left in between. The CDR3 sequence is CASSPYGTAGTGELFF. In nucleotides, the CDR3 is TGTGCCAGCAGCCCTTATGGGACTGCCGGGACCGGGGAGCTGTTTTTT.

The chain combines TRBV14 with TRBJ2-2; 8 bases agree with TRBD1. CDR3 length equals 17 residues. Germline-derived CDR1 and CDR2 are SGHDN and FVKESK. Unmatched junction bases numbered 18, after V lost 6 bases and J lost 9 bases. The CDR3 sequence: CASSPRTGTVFRRELFF. As DNA, the CDR3 is TGTGCCAGCAGTCCTAGGACAGGGACGGTTTTCAGGCGGGAGCTGTTTTTT. The full variable domain, its missing parts supplied by reference TRBV14 and TRBJ2-2, is EAGVTQFPSHSVIEKGQTVTLRCDPISGHDNLYWYRRVMGKEIKFLLHFVKESKQDESGMPNNRFLAERTGGTYSTLKVQPAELEDSGVYFCASSPRTGTVFRRELFFGEGSRLTVL.